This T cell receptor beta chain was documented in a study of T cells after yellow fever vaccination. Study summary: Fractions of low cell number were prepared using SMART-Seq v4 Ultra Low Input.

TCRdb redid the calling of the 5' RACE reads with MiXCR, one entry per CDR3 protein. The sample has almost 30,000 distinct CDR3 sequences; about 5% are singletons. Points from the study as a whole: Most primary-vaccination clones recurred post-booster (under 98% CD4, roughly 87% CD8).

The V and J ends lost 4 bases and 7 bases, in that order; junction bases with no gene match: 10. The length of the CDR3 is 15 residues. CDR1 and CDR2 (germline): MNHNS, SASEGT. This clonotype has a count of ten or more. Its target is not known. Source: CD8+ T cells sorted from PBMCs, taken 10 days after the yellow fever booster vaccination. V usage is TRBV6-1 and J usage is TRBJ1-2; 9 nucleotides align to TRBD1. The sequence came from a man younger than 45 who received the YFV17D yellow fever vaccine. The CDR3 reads CASSGQGGGPGGYTF. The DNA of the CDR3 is TGTGCCAGCAGTGGACAGGGGGGGGGGCCCGGTGGCTACACCTTC.